This T cell receptor (beta chain) comes out of a study of T cells in Graves' hyperthyroidism and ophthalmopathy. A remark on this clonotype: Its antigen is currently unknown.

Study-level results: Most thyroid clonotypes expanded above 0.001 were also detected in blood.

The J segment lost 1 base and the V segment lost 3 bases, leaving 11 bases of the junction unmatched. The CDR3 loop spans 18 amino acids. Germline V gives CDR1 SGHDT, CDR2 YYEEEE. Template material for amplifying TCR beta CDR3 regions consisted of RNA transcripts. First-round RT-PCR of the TCR CDR3 relied on the HTBI primer set. MiXCR, run by TCRdb on the multiplex PCR reads, gives a single entry per CDR3 protein. The data show about 580,000 distinct CDR3 sequences, about 15% seen once. The receptor's source is a woman in her thirties with Graves' hyperthyroidism that later progressed to Graves' ophthalmopathy. Sequencing input: blood. The rearrangement uses TRBV5-6 and TRBJ2-5; 11 positions match TRBD2. In DNA form, the CDR3 reads TGTGCCAGCAGCTCCTCGACTAGCGGGACCCAAATCCAAGAGACCCAGTACTTC. Residues: CASSSSTSGTQIQETQYF.